Following are 9 T cell receptor beta chains from one sample sequenced in a study of spatial heterogeneity in lung cancer. TCRdb called the 5' RACE reads again in MiXCR, with one record for every CDR3 protein. Among tens of thousands of distinct CDR3 sequences, roughly 12% were seen once, and the ten largest hold about 38%. The time point: sample taken at primary tumor resection. Sequences were derived from PBMCs, sampled at surgery. These receptors all come from a male donor with early-stage non-small cell lung cancer.

This clonotype was counted at least ten times. The chain carries TRBV7-9 and TRBJ2-1; no reliable D call. The V end was cut by 1 base, the J end by 6 bases, with 4 bases between. This CDR3 region has 12 residues. Germline lookup yields CDR1 SEHNR and CDR2 FQNEAQ (reference sequence). In DNA form, the CDR3 reads TGTGCCAGCAGCTTAGTGGGCAATGAGCAGTTCTTC. Translating gives CASSLVGNEQFF.

Only a few counts were recorded for this clonotype. CDR3 coding DNA: TGCAGCGTTGATAGAAATGGGGGCGAGCAGTACTTC. This codes for CSVDRNGGEQYF. J is TRBJ2-7 and V is TRBV29-1, with D tentatively TRBD1 or TRBD2 (5 bases each). This CDR3 is built from 12 residues. V gave up 3 bases and J gave up 6 bases, with 12 bases separating them. Germline CDR1 reads SQVTM; CDR2 reads ANQGSEA.

This clonotype was seen a few times. The V and J genes are TRBV3-1 and TRBJ1-5; 9 nucleotides agree with TRBD1. The germline V gene encodes CDR1 LGHDT and CDR2 YNNKEL (reference sequence). V dropped 0 bases and J dropped 1; count of bases not matched to a gene: 10. The CDR3 contains 19 residues. The CDR3 spells CASSQDPDRGNSSNQPQHF. CDR3 nucleotide sequence: TGTGCCAGCAGCCAAGACCCGGACAGGGGTAATTCCAGCAATCAGCCCCAGCATTTT.

This clonotype came up a few times. The rearrangement links TRBV2 to TRBJ2-7; D remains unclear. The V and J ends lost 5 bases and 5 bases respectively, with 7 bases between them. Germline V CDR1 and CDR2: SNHLY, FYNNEI. The CDR3 totals 11 residues. In DNA form, the CDR3 reads TGTGCCAGCAGTTCTTTGAACGAGCAGTACTTC. It codes for CASSSLNEQYF.

This clonotype was observed many times. The chain couples TRBV6-5 to TRBJ2-7, with unresolved D. Germline CDR1 MNHEY, CDR2 SVGAGI. The CDR3 runs 15 residues. V was clipped by 5 bases and J by 1 base, with 15 bases between them. Written as DNA, the CDR3 is TGTGCCAGCAGTAACCGACATGACCCTTCCTACGAGCAGTACTTC. Its protein is CASSNRHDPSYEQYF.

This clonotype was detected a few times. V usage is TRBV18 and J usage is TRBJ1-1; D unclear. The CDR3 length is 12 residues. Germline V gene data show CDR1 as KGHSH and CDR2 as LQKENI. Trimming pared 5 bases from V and 1 base from J, leaving 5 bases between. The CDR3 DNA is TGTGCCAGCTCAAACGGGAACACTGAAGCTTTCTTT. Translating it yields CASSNGNTEAFF.

This clonotype showed up just a few times. The chain joins TRBV4-2 to TRBJ2-3; D not certain. Germline values: CDR1 LGHNA, CDR2 YNFKEQ. The CDR3 sequence is 15 residues long. V was pared by 0 bases and J by 5 bases, with 12 bases between. CDR3 coding DNA: TGTGCCAGCAGCCAAGATCCGGTTGGCCTAGATACGCAGTATTTT. It yields the protein CASSQDPVGLDTQYF.

This clonotype has only a few counts. The CDR3 DNA is TGCAGTGCTAGAGGACAGGGTTCCCCCTACGAGCAGTACTTC. Protein product: CSARGQGSPYEQYF. The V call is TRBV20-1, the J call TRBJ2-7, with 7 bases lining up with TRBD1. V gave up 1 base and J gave up 2 bases; unmatched junction bases: 5. This CDR3 is built from 14 residues. Germline V CDR1 and CDR2: DFQATT, SNEGSKA (reference sequence).

This clonotype was detected many times. The CDR3 sequence is CASSLAVTNYGYTF. The CDR3 DNA is TGTGCCAGCAGCTTAGCCGTTACTAACTATGGCTACACCTTC. The V call is TRBV7-9, the J call TRBJ1-2; D ambiguous. Germline V gives CDR1 SEHNR, CDR2 FQNEAQ (reference sequence). The V end lost 0 bases, the J end lost 0 bases, and 5 bases lay between the germline ends. The CDR3 sequence is 14 residues long.